These T cell receptor beta chains were read from a single sample in a study of blood T cells in healthy people across ages. MiXCR, applied by TCRdb to the 5' RACE reads, yields one record per CDR3 protein. This repertoire shows about 780,000 distinct CDR3 sequences, about 42% found once; its top ten account for around a sixth. The sequencing input was blood. All receptors derive from a man older than 75 in good health. The CDR3 runs from the conserved cysteine through the conserved F or W. D genes are given only for firm matches.

.,15,TRBV4-2,CASSQDWTSTDTQYF
.,15,TRBV6-5,CASSYSQGGANVLTF
.,15,TRBV27,CASRTVTARDEKLFF
.,12,TRBV10-3,CATATFQETQYF
TRBD1,15,TRBV7-9,CASSRQIGTGDEQFF
.,15,TRBV13,CASSLGPGKNNEQFF
.,13,TRBV24-1,CATSVGREAEQFF
TRBD1,15,TRBV14,CASSLGTGGVYEQYF
.,16,TRBV29-1,CSLEGASGGNSNEQFF
TRBD1,15,TRBV20-1,CSAPKAGGYNSPLHF
TRBD2,14,TRBV4-3,CASSQVSGVDEQFF
.,14,TRBV25-1,CASSGGVQNTEAFF
.,15,TRBV10-3,CAISESPGGINGYTF
.,16,TRBV11-3,CASSSIWSNSGNTIYF
TRBD1,15,TRBV10-3,CAISMGWTGEHEQYF
.,16,TRBV28,CASSPYRQRVNYGYTF
TRBD1,15,TRBV13,CASSTRQGARIGYTF
.,12,TRBV12-3/TRBV12-4,CASSLNHQPQHF
.,13,TRBV7-2,CASSLTTNEKLFF
TRBD1,16,TRBV10-3,CAISEGQGPMNTEAFF
TRBD2,18,TRBV4-1,CASSQVDMGLASYNEQFF
.,16,TRBV10-3,CAISSGRTAWDYGYTF
TRBD2,13,TRBV12-3/TRBV12-4,CASSSSRLAQQFF
.,13,TRBV20-1,CSASRWNQETQYF
TRBD2,15,TRBV6-1,CASRKGTSSTGELFF
TRBD2,16,TRBV5-1,CASSFFTSGGGDTQYF
TRBD1,14,TRBV12-3/TRBV12-4,CASTGTGYYNEQYF
TRBD1,16,TRBV4-1,CASSQTPGTGVYEQYF
.,13,TRBV25-1,CASRGGLAYEQYF
.,16,TRBV4-3,CASSQDMGAGANVLTF
TRBD2,11,TRBV20-1,CSARVGGVQYF
TRBD1,15,TRBV10-3,CAISLRDRGSNEQYF
.,14,TRBV7-9,CASSVAVVRETQYF
.,17,TRBV14,CASSQFSTAGISDTQYF
.,15,TRBV28,CASSFLGIQSYEQYF
.,13,TRBV7-2,CASSYTSIYEQFF
TRBD1,14,TRBV12-3/TRBV12-4,CASSLQGTTQPQHF
.,14,TRBV4-1,CASSQRGGEETQYF
TRBD1,15,TRBV6-2/TRBV6-3,CVSLDPGQGSDTQYF
TRBD1,14,TRBV25-1,CASSETGRGQPQHF
.,15,TRBV14,CASSRQRATNEKLFF
TRBD1,14,TRBV12-3/TRBV12-4,CASSLTGGGQPQHF
.,16,TRBV28,CASSLGKGPGTREQYF
.,15,TRBV5-5,CASSFGLINTGELFF
.,15,TRBV7-9,CASSPTTSRVNTQYF
TRBD1,14,TRBV3-1,CASSQGQGTETQYF
.,14,TRBV15,CATSGREYSNEQFF
TRBD1,17,TRBV4-2,CASSQDRVTGGLNIQYF
.,14,TRBV27,CASSSAGTNQPQHF
.,15,TRBV9,CASSAEGLQRDIQYF
TRBD2,14,TRBV20-1,CSARRLASQETQYF
TRBD1,15,TRBV25-1,CASSEWDRGQGGYTF
TRBD2,15,TRBV14,CASSQVIAGGLEQFF